Below, one TCR beta chain is given with its context. Antigen specificity is unknown. This record belongs to a study of T-cell memory formation after mild COVID-19. Notes on the study in general: Some SARS-CoV-2-responding clones were already detected in memory before infection.

V was clipped by 0 bases and J by 5 bases, with 17 bases between them. Germline loops: CDR1 MNHEY, CDR2 SVGAGI. The CDR3 totals 17 residues. Using constant-segment primers, 5'RACE produced TCR alpha and TCR beta cDNA libraries carrying sample barcodes and UMIs. TCRdb ran MiXCR on the 5' RACE reads and lists one entry per CDR3 protein. Here the sample spans 500,000 to 650,000 distinct CDR3 sequences, about 20% being singletons. What was sequenced was PBMCs or a T cell subset sorted from them (not recorded which). V gene TRBV6-5 combines with J gene TRBJ2-1, with a weak D call TRBD2 (5 bases). The clonotype originates from an adult woman who had mild COVID-19 (a few samples of this study predate the infection). Cell type and time point are not known. The CDR3 sequence: CASSYSRVRLAHNEQFF. As DNA, the CDR3 is TGTGCCAGCAGTTACTCAAGGGTCCGGCTAGCTCACAATGAGCAGTTCTTC.